This TCR beta chain was captured in a study of T cells in Graves' hyperthyroidism and ophthalmopathy. Looking at the study overall: Peripheral blood was obtained at initial diagnosis, preceding any treatment.

This CDR3 region has 18 residues. The V and J ends lost 4 bases and 0 bases respectively, with 19 bases between them. Orbital computed tomography and thyroid ultrasound, together with serum TRAb and thyroxine and clinical symptoms, were used for diagnoses. Using RNA transcripts as the source, TCR beta CDR3 regions were amplified. When the TCR CDR3 underwent first-round RT-PCR, the HTBI primer set was used. MiXCR, run by TCRdb on the multiplex PCR reads, gives a single entry per CDR3 protein. The sample has some 800,000 distinct CDR3 sequences, roughly 37% seen once. The sequenced sample was blood. The chain employs TRBV12-3 or TRBV12-4 and TRBJ1-3, with D maybe TRBD1 (6 bases). This TCR was recovered from a young man with Graves' hyperthyroidism. Here the CDR3 DNA reads TGTGCCAGCAGTTGGGGGCGGGACGGCCAGAGCTCTGGAAACACCATATATTTT. Amino acid sequence: CASSWGRDGQSSGNTIYF.